Below, 5 T cell receptor beta chains from the same sample are listed, as sequenced in a study of graft-versus-host responses after intestinal transplantation. Measured with immunoSEQ multiplex PCR; TCRdb has only the in-frame clones, and not every one. Here the sample spans about 6,400 clones, approximately 21% being singletons. Sequencing was performed on alloreactive CD4+ T cells from a mixed lymphocyte reaction culture, taken before transplantation. Subset defined: CFSE-low proliferating T cells sorted from roughly six-day pre-transplant mixed lymphocyte reaction (GvH or HvG direction). The source is a human patient who was an organ donor for intestinal transplantation.

This clone was seen a handful of times. CDR3 sequence (DNA): TGCGCCAGCAGCTTCCGGACAGGCCTTGGAGAGCAGTACTTC. Encoded protein: CASSFRTGLGEQYF. V and J are TRBV5-1 and TRBJ2-7; 7 bases agree with TRBD1. The CDR3 sequence is 14 residues long. Unmatched junction bases numbered 9, after V lost 2 bases and J lost 7 bases. Germline lookup yields CDR1 SGHRS and CDR2 YFSETQ. The full variable domain, rest sourced from reference TRBV5-1 and TRBJ2-7, is KAGVTQTPRYLIKTRGQQVTLSCSPISGHRSVSWYQQTPGQGLQFLFEYFSETQRNKGNFPGRFSGRQFSNSRSEMNVSTLELGDSALYLCASSFRTGLGEQYFGPGTRLTVT.

This clone is medium-sized within its sample. This chain joins TRBV29-1 and TRBJ1-1, with a weak D call TRBD1 (5 bases). The CDR3 totals 12 residues. V was cut by 4 bases and J by 3 bases, with 9 bases left in between. From germline, CDR1 is SQVTM and CDR2 ANQGSEA. The DNA of the CDR3 is TGCAGCGTTGCAGGGTCTGACACTGAAGCTTTCTTT. Translated, it gives CSVAGSDTEAFF. The full variable domain, completed using reference TRBV29-1 and TRBJ1-1, is SAVISQKPSRDICQRGTSLTIQCQVDSQVTMMFWYRQQPGQSLTLIATANQGSEATYESGFVIDKFPISRPNLTFSTLTVSNMSPEDSSIYLCSVAGSDTEAFFGQGTRLTVV.

The genes are TRBV7-2 and TRBJ1-1; tentative D call: TRBD1 (5 bases). The CDR3 is 17 residues long. Trimming removed 3 bases at V and 0 bases at J, with 17 bases between. The germline gives CDR1 SGHTA, CDR2 FQGNSA. As DNA, the CDR3 is TGTGCCAGCAGCTTCGGATGGGGGGGTCCCATGAACACTGAAGCTTTCTTT. Translated, it gives CASSFGWGGPMNTEAFF.

The CDR3 DNA is TGTGCCAGCAGCCGCCGGGACTTTAGCACAGATACGCAGTATTTT. This encodes CASSRRDFSTDTQYF. The V gene is TRBV11-3, the J gene TRBJ2-3; weak D call: TRBD2 (6 bases). V lost 5 bases and J lost 0, with 12 bases in between. Per germline, CDR1 SGHNT and CDR2 YENEEA. The CDR3 extends over 15 amino acids.

In this sample, this clone turned up a few times. The chain has TRBV11-3 and TRBJ2-5, with 12 bases lining up with TRBD2. V gave up 5 bases and J gave up 4 bases; unmatched junction bases: 11. This CDR3 has 17 residues. CDR1 and CDR2 (germline): SGHNT, YENEEA. The CDR3 region has the DNA TGTGCCAGCAGCCCCAAATCCGTACTAGCGGGGGGAGAGACCCAGTACTTC. Protein product: CASSPKSVLAGGETQYF.